The 18 T cell receptor beta chains listed next were all sequenced from one sample in a study of shared clonotypes between healthy human individuals. The table came from immunoSEQ multiplex PCR; TCRdb's copy has only in-frame clones and leaves some out. Among roughly 500,000 clones listed, about 96% were seen once. Sequencing was carried out using naive CD4+ T cells sorted from blood. The subset here: CD45RA+ positively selected. The source of these receptors is a woman aged 25 to 39 in good health.

The chain is built from TRBV6-5 and TRBJ1-3; D call uncertain. V lost 0 bases and J 2 bases, leaving 8 bases between the germline ends. The CDR3 loop spans 15 amino acids. The germline V gene encodes CDR1 MNHEY and CDR2 SVGAGI. The CDR3 reads CASSYSYGTGNTIYF. The DNA of the CDR3 is TGTGCCAGCAGTTACTCGTACGGAACTGGAAACACCATATATTTT.

The CDR3 loop is CASSPGEENTEAFF. The CDR3 DNA sequence: TGTGCCAGCTCACCCGGTGAAGAAAACACTGAAGCTTTCTTT. V usage is TRBV18 and J usage is TRBJ1-1; D is ambiguous. V lost 3 bases to trimming and J lost 2 bases, with 10 bases between them. The CDR3 runs 14 residues. Germline lookup yields CDR1 KGHSH and CDR2 LQKENI.

The chain carries TRBV2 and TRBJ2-7; 9 bases align to TRBD2. The V gene end was trimmed by 6 bases and the J gene end by 4 bases; junction bases not matched to a gene: 7. The CDR3 extends over 14 amino acids. CDR1 is SNHLY and CDR2 is FYNNEI in the germline V gene. In DNA, the CDR3 is TGTGCCAGCAGGGCTAGCGGGAACGGGTACGAGCAGTACTTC. It yields the protein CASRASGNGYEQYF.

The CDR3 sequence is CASSERDRGLAASYNEQFF. CDR3 in DNA: TGTGCCAGCAGTGAACGGGACAGAGGACTAGCGGCCTCCTACAATGAGCAGTTCTTC. The rearrangement joins TRBV2 to TRBJ2-1; 10 bases are a match to TRBD2. With V trimmed by 2 bases and J by 0 bases, 10 bases remained unmatched. The CDR3 has 19 residues. Germline CDR1 reads SNHLY; CDR2 reads FYNNEI.

The chain recombines TRBV18 with TRBJ2-7; 9 bases map to TRBD1. The CDR3 runs 14 residues. The ends lost 8 bases at V and 1 base at J; junction bases unmatched: 6. Germline V gene data show CDR1 as KGHSH and CDR2 as LQKENI. The CDR3 protein is CASTRGQGSYEQYF. Written as DNA, the CDR3 is TGTGCCAGCACAAGGGGACAGGGTTCCTACGAGCAGTACTTC.

The V call is TRBV2, the J call TRBJ1-5; D is uncertain. Germline CDR1 reads SNHLY; CDR2 reads FYNNEI. The CDR3 length is 14 residues. Deletions cut 5 bases from V and 0 bases from J, with 8 bases between. CDR3 in DNA: TGTGCCAGCAGTTCTTCAAATAGCAATCAGCCCCAGCATTTT. This encodes CASSSSNSNQPQHF.

This chain joins TRBV27 and TRBJ2-7; 8 bases fit TRBD1. V trimming: 0 bases; J trimming: 3 bases; junction bases outside the gene matches: 7. CDR1 MNHEY and CDR2 SMNVEV come from the germline V gene (reference sequence). The CDR3 contains 16 residues. The CDR3 nucleotides are TGTGCCAGCAGTTTATCATGGACAGGGAAGAACTACGAGCAGTACTTC. Translation: CASSLSWTGKNYEQYF.

V is TRBV5-1 and J is TRBJ2-3; 8 nucleotides match TRBD1. Unmatched junction bases numbered 2, after V lost 0 bases and J lost 2 bases. The length of the CDR3 is 15 residues. Germline CDR1 and CDR2: SGHRS and YFSETQ. CDR3 coding DNA: TGCGCCAGCAGCTTGGCGGGACAGGCCACAGATACGCAGTATTTT. Translated, it gives CASSLAGQATDTQYF.

V usage is TRBV7-8 and J usage is TRBJ1-4; 11 positions match TRBD1. The CDR3 totals 15 residues. Losses at the gene ends were 4 bases for V and 7 bases for J; bases not matched to a gene: 5. In germline, CDR1 is SGHVS, CDR2 FQNEAQ. The CDR3 nucleotides read TGTGCCAGCAGCTATGGGACAGGGGGGTTTGAAAAACTGTTTTTT. Residues: CASSYGTGGFEKLFF.

V usage is TRBV5-8 and J usage is TRBJ1-1; D is possibly TRBD1 (5 bases). This CDR3 region has 13 residues. Germline loops: CDR1 SGHTS, CDR2 YDEGEE. V was clipped by 0 bases and J by 8 bases, with 11 bases between them. The CDR3 sequence is CASSLEGLSEAFF. The DNA of the CDR3 is TGTGCCAGCAGCTTGGAGGGGCTCTCAGAAGCTTTCTTT.

The chain combines TRBV27 with TRBJ2-1, with TRBD2 matching 8 bases. This CDR3 contains 14 residues. Trimming at V came to 9 bases and at J to 9 bases, leaving 13 bases not matched to a gene. Germline lookup yields CDR1 MNHEY and CDR2 SMNVEV (reference sequence). The CDR3 DNA reads TGTGCCAGTACGTACCAAATTAGCGGGATTGAGCAGTTCTTC. Protein sequence: CASTYQISGIEQFF.

CDR3 coding DNA: TGTGCCAGCTCAGCCACAGGGACTAGCGGGTCCTACGAGCAGTACTTC. Translating gives CASSATGTSGSYEQYF. This chain joins TRBV18 and TRBJ2-7; TRBD2 aligns across 12 bases. The ends lost 5 bases at V and 1 base at J; junction bases unmatched: 6. Germline lookup yields CDR1 KGHSH and CDR2 LQKENI. This CDR3 has 16 residues.

DNA of the CDR3: TGTGCCAGTAGTATATGGCTAGCGGGAGATGAGCAGTTCTTC. It codes for CASSIWLAGDEQFF. The chain combines TRBV19 with TRBJ2-1, with 10 bases that match TRBD2. The germline V gene encodes CDR1 LNHDA and CDR2 SQIVND (reference sequence). This CDR3 region has 14 residues. Trimming removed 2 bases from V and 8 bases from J; junction bases left unmatched: 3.

This chain joins TRBV7-2 and TRBJ2-7, with TRBD2 matching 7 bases. CDR1 is SGHTA and CDR2 is FQGNSA in the germline V gene. J lost 3 bases, V lost 1 base, and 6 bases had no gene match. CDR3 size: 15 residues. As DNA, the CDR3 is TGTGCCAGCAGCTTAGGTCTAGCGGACGTCTACGAGCAGTACTTC. It translates to CASSLGLADVYEQYF.

This chain connects TRBV4-1 to TRBJ2-1; no definite D call. This CDR3 has 15 residues. V lost 6 bases and J lost 0, with 12 bases in between. Per germline, CDR1 MGHRA and CDR2 YSYEKL. Written as DNA, the CDR3 is TGCGCCAGCAGAGGCAGCAAGAGCTCCTACAATGAGCAGTTCTTC. It yields the protein CASRGSKSSYNEQFF.

The V call is TRBV4-1, the J call TRBJ2-2, with TRBD2 identical over 10 bases. Per germline, CDR1 MGHRA and CDR2 YSYEKL. V shed 1 base and J 4 bases; nucleotides not matched to a gene: 15. There are 20 residues in the CDR3. This chain's CDR3 is CASSQVKREGLRRSTGELFF. The CDR3 DNA reads as TGCGCCAGCAGCCAAGTGAAGCGGGAGGGCCTTCGGCGCTCCACCGGGGAGCTGTTTTTT.

V usage is TRBV30 and J usage is TRBJ2-3; D unresolved. V was cut by 2 bases and J by 5 bases, with 5 bases left in between. The V gene's germline CDR1 is GTSNPN and CDR2 SVGIG (reference sequence). CDR3 length: 11 amino acids. CDR3: CAWSHKDTQYF. The CDR3 DNA is TGTGCCTGGAGTCATAAAGATACGCAGTATTTT.

The J gene is TRBJ2-1, the V gene TRBV7-8; 9 positions agree with TRBD2. V was clipped by 4 bases and J by 3 bases; unmatched bases: 4. CDR1 is SGHVS and CDR2 is FQNEAQ in the germline V gene. This CDR3 has 15 residues. The CDR3: CASSSTSGNYNEQFF. CDR3 sequence (DNA): TGTGCCAGCAGCTCGACTAGCGGAAACTACAATGAGCAGTTCTTC.